These T cell receptor beta chains were read from a single sample in a study of blood T cell repertoires in COVID-19. Some clones are missing from TCRdb's copy, which holds only in-frame ones; the method was immunoSEQ multiplex PCR. Altogether some 200,000 clones are present, more than 75% being singletons, with the ten largest covering 4.5% to 7.5%. Material for sequencing was peripheral blood. The receptors stem from a man older than 75 with acute or convalescent COVID-19. Both conserved end residues are part of each CDR3. Each record gives: J gene, V gene, clone size, D gene, CDR3 DNA, CDR3 protein. The D gene is left open where the match is weak. A row's size may be missing; if present it is once, few, many or a size class.

TRBJ1-5 TRBV2 - TRBD1 TGTGCCAGCAGTAGACAGGGGCAAGAATATAGCAATCAGCCCCAGCATTTT CASSRQGQEYSNQPQHF
TRBJ1-3 TRBV4-1 - TRBD1 TGCGCCAGCAGTATTTCCGGGACAGGACATGGAAACACCATATATTTT CASSISGTGHGNTIYF
TRBJ1-5 TRBV4-1 - TRBD1 TGCGCCAGCAGCCAAGTTTGGACAGGGGCGGATCAGCCCCAGCATTTT CASSQVWTGADQPQHF
TRBJ2-1 TRBV11-3 - TRBD2 TGTGCCAGCAGCTTAGTTACTAGCGGGAGAAATGAGCAGTTCTTC CASSLVTSGRNEQFF
TRBJ2-7 TRBV24-1 - TRBD2 TGTGCCACCAGTGATCGGACTAGCGGGAAGGGCTACGAGCAGTACTTC CATSDRTSGKGYEQYF
TRBJ2-5 TRBV6-6 once - TGTGCCAGCAGTTATCCGGAGACCCAGTACTTC CASSYPETQYF
TRBJ1-1 TRBV3-1/TRBV3-2 - TRBD1 TGTGCCAGCAGCCGGGACAGGGGGAACACTGAAGCTTTCTTT CASSRDRGNTEAFF
TRBJ2-7 TRBV19 - TRBD1 TGTGCCAGTAGTTCAAGACAGGGCCCCTACGAGCAGTACTTC CASSSRQGPYEQYF
TRBJ2-1 TRBV18 few TRBD2 TGTGCCAGCTCACCAACGGCGGGAGGTCCTAATGAGCAGTTCTTC CASSPTAGGPNEQFF
TRBJ1-2 TRBV6-2/TRBV6-3 - - TGTGCCGGCAGTTCCGAAGACAGGCCCCTTTTCGTGGGCTATGGCTACACCTTC CAGSSEDRPLFVGYGYTF
TRBJ2-3 TRBV7-6 once TRBD2 TGTGCCAGCAGCTTCGGGACTAGTCCCACAGATACGCAGTATTTT CASSFGTSPTDTQYF
TRBJ2-6 TRBV5-1 - - TGCGCCAGCAGCTTGGTTGGGCCTGGGGCCAACGTCCTGACTTTC CASSLVGPGANVLTF
TRBJ2-4 TRBV11-3 - - TGTGCCAGCAGCCACGGGACCGTCGTCGGGAGCACTCAGTACTTC CASSHGTVVGSTQYF
TRBJ1-5 TRBV18 - TRBD1 TGTGCCAGCCTACAGGGGACGGGGCAGCCCCAGCATTTT CASLQGTGQPQHF
TRBJ1-6 TRBV7-8 - - TGTGCCAGCAGCATCAGGGGAAATAATTCACCCCTCCACTTT CASSIRGNNSPLHF
TRBJ1-1 TRBV11-1 - - TGTGCCAGCAGCAAATTTACAGGTGGCACTGAAGCTTTCTTT CASSKFTGGTEAFF
TRBJ1-2 TRBV28 once TRBD1 TGTGCCAGCAGTTTAGAAGGACAGGGAGACTATGGCTACACCTTC CASSLEGQGDYGYTF